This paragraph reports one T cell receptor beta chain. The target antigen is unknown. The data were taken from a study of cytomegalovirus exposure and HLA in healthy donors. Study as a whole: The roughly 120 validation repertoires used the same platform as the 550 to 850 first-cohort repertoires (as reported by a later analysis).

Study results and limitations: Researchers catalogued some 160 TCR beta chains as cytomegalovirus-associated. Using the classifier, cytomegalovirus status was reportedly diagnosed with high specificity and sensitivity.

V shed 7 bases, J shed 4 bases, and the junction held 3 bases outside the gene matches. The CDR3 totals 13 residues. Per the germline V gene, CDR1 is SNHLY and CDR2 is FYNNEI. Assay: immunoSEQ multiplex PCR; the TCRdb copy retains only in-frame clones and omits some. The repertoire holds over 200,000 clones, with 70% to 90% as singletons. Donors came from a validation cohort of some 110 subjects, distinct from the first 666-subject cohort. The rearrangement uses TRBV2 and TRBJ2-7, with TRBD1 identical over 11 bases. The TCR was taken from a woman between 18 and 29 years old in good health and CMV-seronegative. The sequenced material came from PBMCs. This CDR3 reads CASTGTGGYEQYF. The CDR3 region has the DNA TGTGCCAGCACGGGGACAGGGGGATACGAGCAGTACTTC.